Shown below are 20 T cell receptor beta chains from a single sample sequenced in a study of T cell responses to AZD1222 COVID-19 vaccine. Generated by immunoSEQ multiplex PCR, the TCRdb table keeps only in-frame clones and is missing some. The table records around 100,000 clones, approximately 87% of them present only once. The sample here was peripheral blood, taken on day 0 of MenACWY control vaccination. These receptors came from an adult in good health.

The CDR3 bases are TGTGCCAGCTCACCAGTAAGTCCGACTAACTATGGCTACACCTTC. Protein product: CASSPVSPTNYGYTF. J is TRBJ1-2 and V is TRBV18; D uncertain. Trimming removed 2 bases from V and 0 bases from J, with 10 bases in between. The CDR3 runs to 15 residues. CDR1 KGHSH and CDR2 LQKENI come from the germline V gene.

This clone is judged medium-sized. V gene TRBV30 combines with J gene TRBJ1-3; D ambiguous. The length of the CDR3 is 12 residues. Trimming removed 4 bases at V and 0 bases at J, with 4 bases between. Looked up from germline, CDR1 is GTSNPN and CDR2 is SVGIG (reference sequence). The CDR3, as DNA: TGTGCCTGGAAAGCCTCTGGAAACACCATATATTTT. Translating gives CAWKASGNTIYF.

This chain uses TRBV10-3 with TRBJ2-1, with D hard to call. The V gene lost 2 bases and the J gene lost 7 bases, with 3 bases spanning the gap. CDR1 is ENHRY and CDR2 is SYGVKD in the germline V gene. The CDR3 covers 11 residues. CDR3 nucleotide sequence: TGTGCCATCAGTGAGGTGAATGAGCAGTTCTTC. Its protein product is CAISEVNEQFF.

The chain carries TRBV9 and TRBJ2-5; a possible D gene is TRBD2 (5 bases). Germline CDR1 is SGDLS and CDR2 is YYNGEE. The CDR3 runs 16 residues. V dropped 1 base and J dropped 1 base, with 14 bases sitting between them. The CDR3 region has the DNA TGTGCCAGCAGCGTATACGGGCGGGCGACCCAAGAGACCCAGTACTTC. Encoded protein: CASSVYGRATQETQYF.

The chain carries TRBV7-2 and TRBJ1-4; unclear D gene. Germline CDR1 SGHTA, CDR2 FQGNSA. Trimming removed 4 bases at V and 4 bases at J, with 7 bases between. CDR3 length: 13 amino acids. Here the CDR3 reads CASSWAGNEKLFF. CDR3 sequence (DNA): TGTGCCAGCAGCTGGGCGGGTAATGAAAAACTGTTTTTT.

V gene TRBV11-3 combines with J gene TRBJ2-3; a weak D match, TRBD2 (6 bases). This CDR3 spans 15 amino acids. V was clipped by 5 bases and J by 1 base, with 13 bases between them. Germline V lookup: CDR1 SGHNT, CDR2 YENEEA. This CDR3 is CASSLSGAGTDTQYF. The CDR3 region has the DNA TGTGCCAGCAGCCTCTCGGGAGCCGGCACAGATACGCAGTATTTT.

The V gene is TRBV6-1, the J gene TRBJ1-1; D not certain. This CDR3 region has 16 residues. The V end lost 1 base, the J end lost 5 bases, and 17 bases lay between the germline ends. Germline assignment: CDR1 MNHNS and CDR2 SASEGT. The CDR3 nucleotides read TGTGCCAGCAGTGAAGGGTCGGGGTTAGGTTGGACTGAAGCTTTCTTT. This sequence encodes CASSEGSGLGWTEAFF.

This clone was detected a few times. The CDR3 spells CASSLVGATNTGELFF. CDR3 nucleotides: TGCGCCAGCAGCTTGGTAGGGGCCACGAACACCGGGGAGCTGTTTTTT. This chain links TRBV5-1 with TRBJ2-2; possible D gene TRBD1, 5 bases. From germline, CDR1 is SGHRS and CDR2 YFSETQ. CDR3 size: 16 residues. Trimming shortened V by 0 bases and J by 0 bases, and 9 bases separated the two germline ends.

This clone is a singleton in its sample. The chain carries TRBV18 and TRBJ2-7; D is undetermined. This CDR3 region has 12 residues. CDR1 and CDR2 from the germline V gene are KGHSH and LQKENI. Trimming left V 8 bases short and J 2 bases short, with 10 bases between. The CDR3 nucleotides are TGTGCCAGCACCGATACGGCCTACGAGCAGTACTTC. Translating gives CASTDTAYEQYF.

The J gene is TRBJ1-1, the V gene TRBV28, with unresolved D. CDR3 length: 14 residues. Germline values: CDR1 MDHEN, CDR2 SYDVKM. V dropped 4 bases and J dropped 1 base, with 10 bases sitting between them. The CDR3 DNA reads TGTGCCAGCAGTTCAACCCCGGGGAACACTGAAGCTTTCTTT. Protein product: CASSSTPGNTEAFF.

The rearrangement uses TRBV9 and TRBJ1-4; D call uncertain. V lost 3 bases and J lost 3, with 12 bases in between. The germline CDR1 and CDR2 sequences are SGDLS and YYNGEE. The CDR3 covers 15 residues. The CDR3 is CASSASGLANEKLFF. CDR3 sequence (DNA): TGTGCCAGCAGCGCCTCAGGTCTAGCTAATGAAAAACTGTTTTTT.

The J gene is TRBJ1-4, the V gene TRBV5-1, with a tentative D call TRBD1 (6 bases). The CDR3 spans 13 residues. Germline V CDR1 and CDR2: SGHRS, YFSETQ. Trimming cost V 7 bases and J 4 bases, with 11 bases left between them. The CDR3 sequence is CASRGQNNEKLFF. The CDR3 DNA is TGCGCCAGCCGCGGACAGAATAATGAAAAACTGTTTTTT.

The CDR3 spells CASSLGPDRRSSYEQYF. Written as DNA, the CDR3 is TGTGCCAGCAGCTTAGGCCCGGACAGGAGATCATCCTACGAGCAGTACTTC. The chain employs TRBV11-3 and TRBJ2-7; TRBD1 matches at 7 bases. Losses at the gene ends were 1 base for V and 1 base for J; bases not matched to a gene: 10. This CDR3 is built from 17 residues. Per germline, CDR1 SGHNT and CDR2 YENEEA.

This clone was observed a few times. The chain joins TRBV6-5 to TRBJ1-1, with TRBD1 identical over 7 bases. The CDR3 covers 13 residues. The trim removed 6 bases at V and 1 base at J, leaving 2 bases unmatched. Germline loops: CDR1 MNHEY, CDR2 SVGAGI. CDR3 DNA sequence: TGTGCCAGCAGATGGGACAGGAACACTGAAGCTTTCTTT. It yields the protein CASRWDRNTEAFF.

The sample holds a few counts of this clone. The chain has TRBV7-2 and TRBJ1-5; D may be TRBD1 (5 bases). The CDR3 is made up of 15 amino acids. Trimming left V 4 bases short and J 3 bases short, with 13 bases between. The germline V gene has CDR1 SGHTA and CDR2 FQGNSA. CDR3 DNA: TGTGCCAGCAGCTCCGACAGTACCCCCAATCAGCCCCAGCATTTT. It codes for CASSSDSTPNQPQHF.

This clone was detected a few times. This same CDR3 is encoded by further DNA sequences in the sample. V and J are TRBV12-3 or TRBV12-4 and TRBJ1-4; 7 nucleotides align to TRBD1. CDR3 length: 13 residues. V lost 6 bases and J lost 8; bases outside the gene matches: 6. The CDR3 loop is CASRETGSEKLFF. The CDR3 region has the DNA TGTGCCAGCAGAGAGACAGGGAGCGAAAAACTGTTTTTT.

This clone was seen a single time. This chain uses TRBV11-2 with TRBJ1-4; D might be TRBD1 (6 bases). The CDR3 loop spans 14 amino acids. The ends were cut back, 6 bases at V and 5 bases at J, with 13 bases in the middle. Germline loops: CDR1 SGHAT, CDR2 FQNNGV. The CDR3 region has the DNA TGTGCCAGCAGTAGACAGGCCGGGAATGAAAAACTGTTTTTT. Amino acids: CASSRQAGNEKLFF.

The chain carries TRBV7-2 and TRBJ2-7, with 12 bases identical to TRBD2. This CDR3 spans 15 amino acids. Per the germline V gene, CDR1 is SGHTA and CDR2 is FQGNSA. V shed 5 bases and J 2 bases; nucleotides not matched to a gene: 4. CDR3 bases: TGTGCCAGCAGCCTCTGGACTAGCGGGGCCTACGAGCAGTACTTC. Translating gives CASSLWTSGAYEQYF.

This chain connects TRBV9 to TRBJ1-3; D is uncertain. This CDR3 spans 16 amino acids. Per germline, CDR1 SGDLS and CDR2 YYNGEE. V lost 0 bases and J lost 0, with 10 bases in between. The CDR3: CASSVADGNSGNTIYF. The CDR3 DNA sequence: TGTGCCAGCAGCGTAGCGGACGGCAACTCTGGAAACACCATATATTTT. The whole variable domain, remainder taken from reference TRBV9 and TRBJ1-3, is DSGVTQTPKHLITATGQRVTLRCSPRSGDLSVYWYQQSLDQGLQFLIQYYNGEERAKGNILERFSAQQFPDLHSELNLSSLELGDSALYFCASSVADGNSGNTIYFGEGSWLTVV.

In the case of this clone: In the same sample, other DNA sequences code for this CDR3. The J gene is TRBJ2-3, the V gene TRBV7-2; D not certain. The CDR3 is 15 residues long. V gave up 1 base and J gave up 0 bases, with 8 bases separating them. Germline values: CDR1 SGHTA, CDR2 FQGNSA. The CDR3 DNA follows: TGTGCCAGCAGCTTAGGGCGGCCTAGCACAGATACGCAGTATTTT. Translation gives CASSLGRPSTDTQYF. Filled out from reference TRBV7-2 and TRBJ2-3, the complete variable domain reads GAGVSQSPSNKVTEKGKDVELRCDPISGHTALYWYRQSLGQGLEFLIYFQGNSAPDKSGLPSDRFSAERTGGSVSTLTIQRTQQEDSAVYLCASSLGRPSTDTQYFGPGTRLTVL.